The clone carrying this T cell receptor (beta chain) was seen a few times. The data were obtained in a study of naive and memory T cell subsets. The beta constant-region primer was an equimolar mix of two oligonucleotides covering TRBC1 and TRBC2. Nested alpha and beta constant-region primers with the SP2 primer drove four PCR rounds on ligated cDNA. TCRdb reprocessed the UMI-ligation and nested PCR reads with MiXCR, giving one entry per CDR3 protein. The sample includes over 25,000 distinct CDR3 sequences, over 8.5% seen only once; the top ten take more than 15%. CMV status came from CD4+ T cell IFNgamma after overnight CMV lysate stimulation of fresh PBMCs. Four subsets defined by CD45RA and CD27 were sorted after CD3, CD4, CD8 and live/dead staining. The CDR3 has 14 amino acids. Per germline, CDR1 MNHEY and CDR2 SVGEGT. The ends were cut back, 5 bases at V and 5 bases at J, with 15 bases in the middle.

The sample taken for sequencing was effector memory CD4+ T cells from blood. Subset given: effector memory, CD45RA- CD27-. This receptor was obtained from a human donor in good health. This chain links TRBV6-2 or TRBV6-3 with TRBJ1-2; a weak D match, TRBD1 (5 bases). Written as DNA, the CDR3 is TGTGCCAGCAGTGACCAACGGGGGTGGTATGGCTACACCTTC. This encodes CASSDQRGWYGYTF.